Below are 2 T cell receptor beta chains sequenced from a single sample in a study of PD-1 blockade in classical Hodgkin lymphoma. TCRdb's table, derived via immunoSEQ multiplex PCR, lists solely in-frame clones and lacks some. The top ten clones hold approximately 10% of a sample with about 64,000 clones, about 89% of them seen once. Time point: cycle 4 day 1 (C4D1), after more than 5 weeks of nivolumab. Relapses following autologous stem cell transplantation were seen in all patients, with brentuximab vedotin exposure varying. Sequences were derived from peripheral blood mononuclear cells (PBMCs), sampled before the fourth cycle of nivolumab. These receptors came from a human donor with classical Hodgkin lymphoma.

The chain uses TRBV7-2 and TRBJ2-2; no definite D call. The CDR3 sequence is 16 residues long. The germline CDR1 and CDR2 sequences are SGHTA and FQGNSA. The germline V and J ends were trimmed by 6 bases and 0 bases, with 14 bases remaining between them. The CDR3 DNA is TGTGCCAGCAGTCCCGGCCCGAACGCGAACACCGGGGAGCTGTTTTTT. Its translation is CASSPGPNANTGELFF.

CDR3 region: CASSLDFGNRALNTEAFF. CDR3 in DNA: TGTGCCAGCAGCTTGGATTTTGGGAACAGGGCCCTGAACACTGAAGCTTTCTTT. This chain connects TRBV5-5 to TRBJ1-1; possibly TRBD1 for D (6 bases). V was shortened by 0 bases and J by 0 bases, with 18 bases between the two germline ends. Per germline, CDR1 SGHKS and CDR2 YYEKEE (reference sequence). The CDR3 loop spans 18 amino acids.